This T cell receptor (beta chain) appears in the sequencing data of a study of T cells in Graves' hyperthyroidism and ophthalmopathy. In the study overall: Peripheral blood draws took place at initial diagnosis, ahead of any treatment.

Among ophthalmopathy patients, the Clinical Activity Score reached at least 3, the NOSPECS grade reached at least 4, and duration remained under 3 months. The source material, RNA transcripts, was used to amplify TCR beta CDR3 regions. With the HTBI primer set, the TCR CDR3 went through a first round of RT-PCR. TCRdb ran MiXCR on the multiplex PCR reads and lists one entry per CDR3 protein. The repertoire has hundreds of thousands of distinct CDR3 sequences, more than 20% of them found once; the top ten carry under 35%. Findings and limits, study-wide: Most thyroid clonotypes expanded above 0.001 appeared in blood too. Separation of ophthalmopathy from stable hyperthyroidism was achieved by a 13 V-J model.

Per germline, CDR1 KGHDR and CDR2 SFDVKD. The CDR3 extends over 15 amino acids. V dropped 4 bases and J dropped 6; count of bases not matched to a gene: 6. Comment on this clonotype: Its antigen remains unidentified.

The chain couples TRBV24-1 to TRBJ1-5, with 9 nucleotides matching TRBD1. The sequenced sample consisted of blood. The TCR comes from a man aged 25 to 40 with Graves' ophthalmopathy. This chain's CDR3 is CATSETGTGTQPQHF. CDR3 DNA: TGTGCCACCAGTGAGACCGGGACAGGGACTCAGCCCCAGCATTTT.